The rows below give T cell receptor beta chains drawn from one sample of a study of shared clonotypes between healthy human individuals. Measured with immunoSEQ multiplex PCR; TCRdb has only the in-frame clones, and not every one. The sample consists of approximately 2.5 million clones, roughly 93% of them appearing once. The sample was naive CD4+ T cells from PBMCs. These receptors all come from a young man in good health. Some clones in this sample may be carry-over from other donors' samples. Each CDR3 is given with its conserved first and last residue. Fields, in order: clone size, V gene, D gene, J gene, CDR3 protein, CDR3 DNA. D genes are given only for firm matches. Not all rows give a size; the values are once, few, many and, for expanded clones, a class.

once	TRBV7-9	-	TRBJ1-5	CASSPREWDSNQPQHF	TGTGCCAGCAGCCCCCGAGAGTGGGATAGCAATCAGCCCCAGCATTTT
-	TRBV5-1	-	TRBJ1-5	CASSPGSQYSNQPQHF	TGCGCCAGCAGCCCCGGGTCCCAGTATAGCAATCAGCCCCAGCATTTT
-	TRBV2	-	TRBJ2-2	CASTPGSGVRGAGELFF	TGTGCCAGCACCCCGGGTAGCGGGGTCAGGGGGGCCGGGGAGCTGTTTTTT
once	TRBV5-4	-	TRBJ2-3	CASSFPQGTQYF	TGTGCCAGCAGCTTCCCACAGGGTACGCAGTATTTT
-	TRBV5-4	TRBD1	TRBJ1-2	CASSLTGTGSYGYTF	TGTGCCAGCAGCTTGACCGGGACAGGGAGCTATGGCTACACCTTC
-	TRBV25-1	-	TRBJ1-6	CASSANFSPLHF	TGTGCCAGCAGCGCTAATTTTTCACCCCTCCACTTT
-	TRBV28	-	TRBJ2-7	CASSSQEQTYEQYF	TGTGCCAGCAGTTCACAGGAGCAGACCTACGAGCAGTACTTC
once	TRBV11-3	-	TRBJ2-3	CASSSGSTDTQYF	TGTGCCAGCAGTTCTGGGAGCACAGATACGCAGTATTTT
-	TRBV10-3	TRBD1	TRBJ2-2	CAINRDRVLSGELFF	TGTGCCATCAACCGGGACAGGGTATTGTCCGGGGAGCTGTTTTTT
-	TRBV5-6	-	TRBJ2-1	CASIGGSGRNEQFF	TGTGCCAGCATAGGGGGGAGCGGACGCAATGAGCAGTTCTTC
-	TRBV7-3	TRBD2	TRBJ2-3	CASSFISGPTITQYF	TGTGCCAGCAGCTTTATTAGCGGGCCCACGATAACGCAGTATTTT
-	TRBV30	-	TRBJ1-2	CAWSPRTNYGYTF	TGTGCCTGGAGTCCTCGAACTAACTATGGCTACACCTTC
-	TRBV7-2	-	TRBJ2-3	CASSLVTAGSDTQYF	TGTGCCAGCAGCTTAGTAACCGCCGGCTCAGATACGCAGTATTTT
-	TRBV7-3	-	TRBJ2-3	CASSPSTDTQYF	TGTGCCAGCAGCCCTTCCACAGATACGCAGTATTTT
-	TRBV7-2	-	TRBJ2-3	CASSLAGQTDTQYF	TGTGCCAGCAGCTTAGCGGGTCAAACAGATACGCAGTATTTT
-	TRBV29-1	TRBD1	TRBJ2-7	CSVESGQGRSYEQYF	TGCAGCGTTGAGAGCGGACAGGGGAGGTCCTACGAGCAGTACTTC
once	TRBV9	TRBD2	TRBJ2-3	CASGTSGTDTQYF	TGTGCCAGTGGGACTAGCGGCACAGATACGCAGTATTTT
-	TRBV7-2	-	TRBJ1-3	CASSLVGGGGIGNTIYF	TGTGCCAGCAGCTTAGTAGGAGGGGGAGGAATTGGAAACACCATATATTTT
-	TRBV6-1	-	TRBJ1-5	CASSELRNQPQHF	TGTGCCAGCAGTGAATTGCGGAATCAGCCCCAGCATTTT
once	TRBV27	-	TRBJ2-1	CASSLSWGTYNEQFF	TGTGCCAGCAGTTTATCATGGGGGACCTACAATGAGCAGTTCTTC
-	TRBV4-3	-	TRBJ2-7	CASSQDLPYEQYF	TGCGCCAGCAGCCAAGATCTCCCATACGAGCAGTACTTC
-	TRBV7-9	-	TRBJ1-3	CASSLGLGPNSGNTIYF	TGTGCCAGCAGCTTAGGACTGGGACCGAACTCTGGAAACACCATATATTTT
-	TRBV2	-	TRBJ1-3	CASSTGGNTIYF	TGTGCCAGCAGTACTGGAGGAAACACCATATATTTT
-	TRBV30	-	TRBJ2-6	CAWSGPSSGANVLTF	TGTGCCTGGTCGGGCCCAAGCTCTGGGGCCAACGTCCTGACTTTC
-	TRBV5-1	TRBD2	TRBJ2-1	CASSLGTSGRGVHEQFF	TGCGCCAGCAGCTTAGGGACTAGCGGGAGGGGAGTGCATGAGCAGTTCTTC
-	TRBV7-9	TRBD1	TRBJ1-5	CASSRTGGNQPQHF	TGTGCCAGCAGCAGAACAGGGGGCAATCAGCCCCAGCATTTT
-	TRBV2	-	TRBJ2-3	CAGSPGRSTDTQYF	TGTGCCGGATCGCCGGGACGAAGCACAGATACGCAGTATTTT
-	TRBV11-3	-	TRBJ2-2	CASSSQMNTGELFF	TGTGCCAGCAGCTCCCAGATGAACACCGGGGAGCTGTTTTTT
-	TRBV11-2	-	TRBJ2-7	CASSSIGKLSGYEQYF	TGTGCCAGCAGCTCAATCGGAAAGTTGAGCGGATACGAGCAGTACTTC
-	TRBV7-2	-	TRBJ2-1	CASSLKTPYNEQFF	TGTGCCAGCAGCCTCAAGACACCCTACAATGAGCAGTTCTTC
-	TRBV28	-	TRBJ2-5	CASRGGGHLQETQYF	TGTGCCAGCAGAGGGGGGGGACATCTCCAAGAGACCCAGTACTTC
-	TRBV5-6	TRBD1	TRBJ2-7	CASSFDRVAYEQYF	TGTGCCAGCAGCTTTGACAGGGTGGCATACGAGCAGTACTTC
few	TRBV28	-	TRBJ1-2	CASSLAYGYTF	TGTGCCAGCAGTCTTGCCTATGGCTACACCTTC
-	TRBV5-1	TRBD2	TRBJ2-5	CASSLGGRAPETQYF	TGCGCCAGCAGCTTGGGAGGGAGGGCCCCAGAGACCCAGTACTTC